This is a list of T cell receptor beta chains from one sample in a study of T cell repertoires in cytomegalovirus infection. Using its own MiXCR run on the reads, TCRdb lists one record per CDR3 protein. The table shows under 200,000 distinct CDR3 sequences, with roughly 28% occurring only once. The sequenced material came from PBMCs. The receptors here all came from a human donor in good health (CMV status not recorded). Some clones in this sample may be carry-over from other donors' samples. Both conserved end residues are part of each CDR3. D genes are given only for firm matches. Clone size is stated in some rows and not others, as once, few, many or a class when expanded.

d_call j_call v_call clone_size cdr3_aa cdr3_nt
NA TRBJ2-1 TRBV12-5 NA CASGLRVHNEQFF TGTGCTAGTGGTTTGCGGGTACACAATGAGCAGTTCTTC
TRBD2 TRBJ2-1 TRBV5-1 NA CASSLWPGLADNEQFF TGCGCCAGCAGCCTATGGCCGGGACTAGCGGACAATGAGCAGTTCTTC
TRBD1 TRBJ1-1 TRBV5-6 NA CASSPDRGKGAFF TGTGCCAGCAGCCCTGACAGGGGGAAAGGCGCTTTCTTT
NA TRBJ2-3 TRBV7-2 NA CASSFGTPLYF TGTGCCAGCAGCTTCGGGACCCCGCTGTATTTT
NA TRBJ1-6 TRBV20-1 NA CSARDRGRGHSPLHF TGCAGTGCTAGAGATAGAGGCAGAGGGCATTCACCCCTCCACTTT
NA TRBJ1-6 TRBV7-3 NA CASSLFNAPNSPLHF TGTGCCAGCAGCTTATTCAACGCGCCTAATTCACCCCTCCACTTT
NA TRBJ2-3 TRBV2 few CASSSGPADTQYF TGTGCCAGCAGTTCCGGACCAGCAGATACGCAGTATTTT
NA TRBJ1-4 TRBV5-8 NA CASSLERASNEKLFF TGTGCCAGCAGCTTGGAACGGGCATCTAATGAAAAACTGTTTTTT
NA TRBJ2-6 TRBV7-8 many CASSLTSGLSSGANVLTF TGTGCCAGCAGCTTAACATCTGGACTCAGCTCTGGGGCCAACGTCCTGACTTTC
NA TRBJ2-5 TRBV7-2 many CASSLLTGLTGETQYF TGTGCCAGCAGCTTGCTAACGGGCCTCACAGGGGAGACCCAGTACTTC
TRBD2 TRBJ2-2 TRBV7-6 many CASSPRTAGESTGELFF TGTGCCAGCAGCCCTAGAACGGCGGGGGAATCCACCGGGGAGCTGTTTTTT
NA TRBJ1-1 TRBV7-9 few CASSSPTGADTEAFF TGTGCCAGCAGCTCCCCCACGGGGGCGGACACTGAAGCTTTCTTT
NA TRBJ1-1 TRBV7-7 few CASSFDWVLGNTEAFF TGTGCTAGCAGCTTCGACTGGGTATTGGGGAACACTGAAGCTTTCTTT
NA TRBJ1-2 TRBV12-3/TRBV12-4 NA CASTRPGGYTF TGTGCCAGCACCCGGCCAGGTGGCTACACCTTC
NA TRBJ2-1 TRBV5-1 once CASSLGERSSYNEQFF TGCGCCAGCAGCTTGGGGGAGCGGAGCTCCTACAATGAGCAGTTCTTC
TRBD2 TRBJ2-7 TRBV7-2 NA CASSFGARGGESYEQYF TGTGCCAGCAGCTTCGGTGCTCGCGGGGGTGAGTCCTACGAGCAGTACTTC
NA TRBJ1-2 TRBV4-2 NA CASSQDLSMGPQNYGYTF TGTGCCAGCAGCCAAGACCTCTCGATGGGACCGCAGAACTATGGCTACACCTTC
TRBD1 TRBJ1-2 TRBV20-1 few CSARLPGTGTGYTF TGCAGTGCTAGACTACCCGGGACAGGGACTGGCTACACCTTC
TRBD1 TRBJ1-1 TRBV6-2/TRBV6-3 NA CASTGTVNTEAFF TGTGCCAGCACGGGGACAGTGAACACTGAAGCTTTCTTT
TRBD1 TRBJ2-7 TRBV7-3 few CASSLEGQGIYEQYF TGTGCCAGCAGCTTAGAGGGACAGGGCATCTACGAGCAGTACTTC
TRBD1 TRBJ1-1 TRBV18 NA CASSPPTGQGSLNTEAFF TGTGCCAGCTCACCACCAACAGGACAGGGGTCTTTGAACACTGAAGCTTTCTTT
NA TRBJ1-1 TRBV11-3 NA CASSPRENTEAFF TGTGCCAGCAGCCCTCGGGAGAACACTGAAGCTTTCTTT
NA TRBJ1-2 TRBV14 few CASSQWSGGNYGYTF TGTGCCAGCAGCCAATGGTCGGGGGGGAACTATGGCTACACCTTC
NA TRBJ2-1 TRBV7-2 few CASSLKLYNEQFF TGTGCCAGCAGCTTAAAACTTTACAATGAGCAGTTCTTC
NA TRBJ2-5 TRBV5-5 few CASSLLRGISSQETQYF TGTGCCAGCAGCTTGCTTAGGGGCATTTCAAGCCAAGAGACCCAGTACTTC
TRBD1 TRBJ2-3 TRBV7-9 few CASSAPGQGTDTQYF TGTGCCAGCAGCGCCCCGGGACAGGGAACAGATACGCAGTATTTT
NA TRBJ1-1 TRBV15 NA CATSREAGEIAEAFF TGTGCCACCAGCAGAGAAGCAGGGGAAATCGCTGAAGCTTTCTTT
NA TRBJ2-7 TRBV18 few CASSQGPDEQYF TGTGCCAGCTCACAAGGCCCGGACGAGCAGTACTTC
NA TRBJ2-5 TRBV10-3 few CAISESSAPQETQYF TGTGCCATCAGTGAGTCTAGCGCCCCCCAAGAGACCCAGTACTTC
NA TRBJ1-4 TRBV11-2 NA CASSRGVNEKLFF TGTGCCAGCAGCCGGGGAGTCAATGAAAAACTGTTTTTT
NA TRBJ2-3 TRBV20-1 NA CSAHSLSTDTQYF TGCAGTGCGCACAGCCTCAGCACAGATACGCAGTATTTT